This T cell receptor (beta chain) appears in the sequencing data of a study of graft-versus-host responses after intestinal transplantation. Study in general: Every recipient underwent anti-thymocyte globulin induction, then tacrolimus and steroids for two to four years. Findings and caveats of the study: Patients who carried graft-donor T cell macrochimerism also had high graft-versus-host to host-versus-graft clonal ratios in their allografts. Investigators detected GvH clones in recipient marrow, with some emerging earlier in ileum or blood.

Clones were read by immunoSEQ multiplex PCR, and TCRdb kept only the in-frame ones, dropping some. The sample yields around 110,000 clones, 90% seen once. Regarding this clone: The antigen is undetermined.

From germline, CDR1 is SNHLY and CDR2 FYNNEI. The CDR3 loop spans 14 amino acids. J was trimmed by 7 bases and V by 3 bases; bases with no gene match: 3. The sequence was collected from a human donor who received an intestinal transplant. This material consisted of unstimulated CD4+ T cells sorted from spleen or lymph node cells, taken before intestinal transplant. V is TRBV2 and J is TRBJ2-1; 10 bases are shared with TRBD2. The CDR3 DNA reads TGTGCCAGCAGTGAGCTAGCGGGAGATAATGAGCAGTTCTTC. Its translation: CASSELAGDNEQFF.